These T cell receptor beta chains were read from a single sample in a study of T cells in Graves' hyperthyroidism and ophthalmopathy. Each CDR3 protein gets one entry after TCRdb re-called the multiplex PCR reads with MiXCR. The sample has some 300,000 distinct CDR3 sequences, around 20% seen once. Sequences were obtained from blood. The receptor set was obtained from a man aged 50 to 60 with Graves' ophthalmopathy. Each CDR3 is given with its conserved first and last residue. The order of the fields is V gene, J gene, clone size, D gene, CDR3 protein, CDR3 DNA. D genes are given only for firm matches. The listing skips clone size in some rows; elsewhere it reads once, few, many or a size class.

v_gene: TRBV14
j_gene: TRBJ2-3
abundance: few
d_gene: NA
CDR3aa: CASSQDWSLTGPDTQYF
CDR3nt: TGTGCCAGCAGCCAAGATTGGTCCTTAACCGGCCCAGATACGCAGTATTTT

v_gene: TRBV30
j_gene: TRBJ2-7
abundance: NA
d_gene: TRBD2
CDR3aa: CAWKRPGGPPEQYF
CDR3nt: TGTGCCTGGAAGCGGCCGGGAGGGCCTCCCGAGCAGTACTTC

v_gene: TRBV28
j_gene: TRBJ2-3
abundance: many
d_gene: NA
CDR3aa: CASSLRQAGDTQYF
CDR3nt: TGTGCCAGCAGTTTAAGACAGGCAGGAGATACGCAGTATTTT

v_gene: TRBV15
j_gene: TRBJ2-5
abundance: few
d_gene: TRBD2
CDR3aa: CATSRDPSGRDFGETQYF
CDR3nt: TGTGCCACCAGCAGAGATCCGAGCGGGAGGGATTTTGGCGAGACCCAGTACTTC

v_gene: TRBV7-3
j_gene: TRBJ2-4
abundance: few
d_gene: NA
CDR3aa: CASSPEGAGAKNIQYF
CDR3nt: TGTGCCAGCAGCCCGGAGGGGGCGGGAGCCAAAAACATTCAGTACTTC

v_gene: TRBV4-2
j_gene: TRBJ2-5
abundance: once
d_gene: NA
CDR3aa: CASSQRATRTQETQYF
CDR3nt: TGTGCCAGCAGCCAAAGGGCCACTAGGACCCAAGAGACCCAGTACTTC

v_gene: TRBV28
j_gene: TRBJ1-5
abundance: few
d_gene: TRBD1
CDR3aa: CASSPGTGADQPQHF
CDR3nt: TGTGCCAGCAGTCCCGGGACAGGGGCGGATCAGCCCCAGCATTTT

v_gene: TRBV28
j_gene: TRBJ2-2
abundance: NA
d_gene: NA
CDR3aa: CASSCSDLTGELFF
CDR3nt: TGTGCCAGCAGTTGCTCGGACCTCACCGGGGAGCTGTTTTTT

v_gene: TRBV19
j_gene: TRBJ2-3
abundance: NA
d_gene: TRBD2
CDR3aa: CASTLSGGGTDTQYF
CDR3nt: TGTGCCAGTACACTCTCTGGGGGGGGCACAGATACGCAGTATTTT

v_gene: TRBV6-1
j_gene: TRBJ1-2
abundance: many
d_gene: NA
CDR3aa: CASKGVYGYTF
CDR3nt: TGTGCCAGCAAAGGAGTCTATGGCTACACCTTC

v_gene: TRBV3-1
j_gene: TRBJ1-1
abundance: many
d_gene: NA
CDR3aa: CASSQDSGTNTEAFF
CDR3nt: TGTGCCAGCAGCCAAGATTCGGGTACGAACACTGAAGCTTTCTTT

v_gene: TRBV7-9
j_gene: TRBJ2-3
abundance: once
d_gene: TRBD2
CDR3aa: CASSRGGLAGIADTQYF
CDR3nt: TGTGCCAGCAGCCGGGGGGGACTAGCGGGAATTGCAGATACGCAGTATTTT

v_gene: TRBV20-1
j_gene: TRBJ2-5
abundance: NA
d_gene: TRBD1
CDR3aa: CSAAGTGGIETQYF
CDR3nt: TGCAGTGCCGCTGGGACAGGGGGCATTGAGACCCAGTACTTC

v_gene: TRBV11-3
j_gene: TRBJ2-1
abundance: many
d_gene: NA
CDR3aa: CASSLVGGKGNEQFF
CDR3nt: TGTGCCAGCAGCTTAGTCGGGGGAAAGGGCAATGAGCAGTTCTTC

v_gene: TRBV28
j_gene: TRBJ1-5
abundance: few
d_gene: NA
CDR3aa: CASSYLLSNQPQHF
CDR3nt: TGTGCCAGCAGTTATCTTCTTAGCAATCAGCCCCAGCATTTT

v_gene: TRBV7-3
j_gene: TRBJ2-7
abundance: NA
d_gene: NA
CDR3aa: CASSPKAGGYEQYF
CDR3nt: TGTGCCAGCAGCCCAAAAGCAGGGGGGTACGAGCAGTACTTC

v_gene: TRBV7-2
j_gene: TRBJ2-7
abundance: few
d_gene: NA
CDR3aa: CASSLIGASYEQYF
CDR3nt: TGTGCCAGCAGCTTAATAGGGGCTAGCTACGAGCAGTACTTC

v_gene: TRBV2
j_gene: TRBJ2-1
abundance: NA
d_gene: TRBD2
CDR3aa: CASTPLAGVGNEQFF
CDR3nt: TGTGCCAGCACCCCCCTCGCGGGAGTCGGCAATGAGCAGTTCTTC

v_gene: TRBV28
j_gene: TRBJ2-7
abundance: many
d_gene: NA
CDR3aa: CASSLPTTYEQYF
CDR3nt: TGTGCCAGCAGTTTACCTACCACCTACGAGCAGTACTTC

v_gene: TRBV12-3/TRBV12-4
j_gene: TRBJ1-5
abundance: NA
d_gene: NA
CDR3aa: CASSLSGFEPQHF
CDR3nt: TGTGCCAGCAGTTTATCGGGTTTCGAGCCCCAGCATTTT

v_gene: TRBV28
j_gene: TRBJ1-5
abundance: many
d_gene: TRBD1
CDR3aa: CASSSPGTGRFNQPQHF
CDR3nt: TGTGCCAGCAGTTCTCCCGGGACAGGCCGGTTCAATCAGCCCCAGCATTTT

v_gene: TRBV19
j_gene: TRBJ2-1
abundance: few
d_gene: NA
CDR3aa: CASSEIGHNEQFF
CDR3nt: TGTGCCAGTAGTGAAATTGGGCACAATGAGCAGTTCTTC

v_gene: TRBV2
j_gene: TRBJ1-2
abundance: NA
d_gene: TRBD1
CDR3aa: CASTVTGGNGYTF
CDR3nt: TGTGCCAGTACCGTTACAGGGGGCAATGGCTACACCTTC

v_gene: TRBV20-1
j_gene: TRBJ2-7
abundance: NA
d_gene: TRBD2
CDR3aa: CSASGLAGGNIYEQYF
CDR3nt: TGCAGTGCTAGCGGACTAGCGGGAGGGAACATCTACGAGCAGTACTTC

v_gene: TRBV6-1
j_gene: TRBJ2-5
abundance: few
d_gene: TRBD2
CDR3aa: CASSTLGAGGQETQYF
CDR3nt: TGTGCCAGCAGTACCCTAGGAGCGGGAGGCCAAGAGACCCAGTACTTC

v_gene: TRBV20-1
j_gene: TRBJ1-5
abundance: many
d_gene: NA
CDR3aa: CSALGTSNQPQHF
CDR3nt: TGCAGTGCCCTGGGGACCAGCAATCAGCCCCAGCATTTT

v_gene: TRBV19
j_gene: TRBJ2-3
abundance: few
d_gene: TRBD2
CDR3aa: CASSIVAPPRGTGGPVGTDTQYF
CDR3nt: TGTGCCAGTAGTATAGTCGCCCCACCAAGAGGTACGGGAGGGCCGGTCGGCACAGATACGCAGTATTTT

v_gene: TRBV20-1
j_gene: TRBJ1-1
abundance: many
d_gene: NA
CDR3aa: CSAREGARNTEAFF
CDR3nt: TGCAGTGCTAGAGAGGGGGCCCGGAACACTGAAGCTTTCTTT

v_gene: TRBV28
j_gene: TRBJ2-2
abundance: few
d_gene: TRBD1
CDR3aa: CASSSNIIGQGEQPNTGELFF
CDR3nt: TGTGCCAGCAGTTCGAACATAATAGGACAGGGGGAACAACCGAACACCGGGGAGCTGTTTTTT

v_gene: TRBV18
j_gene: TRBJ1-1
abundance: many
d_gene: NA
CDR3aa: CASSPTANTEAFF
CDR3nt: TGTGCCAGCTCACCGACAGCGAACACTGAAGCTTTCTTT

v_gene: TRBV7-2
j_gene: TRBJ2-3
abundance: NA
d_gene: NA
CDR3aa: CASSFIGGAADTQYF
CDR3nt: TGTGCCAGCAGCTTTATTGGAGGGGCGGCAGATACGCAGTATTTT

v_gene: TRBV20-1
j_gene: TRBJ1-5
abundance: NA
d_gene: NA
CDR3aa: CSAEQGYSNQPQHF
CDR3nt: TGCAGTGCCGAACAGGGATATAGCAATCAGCCCCAGCATTTT

v_gene: TRBV27
j_gene: TRBJ1-1
abundance: NA
d_gene: TRBD1
CDR3aa: CASSLRGLGEAFF
CDR3nt: TGTGCCAGCAGCCTCAGGGGGTTGGGTGAAGCTTTCTTT

v_gene: TRBV7-2
j_gene: TRBJ2-7
abundance: few
d_gene: TRBD2
CDR3aa: CASSSSGRASYEQYF
CDR3nt: TGTGCCAGCAGCTCTAGCGGGAGGGCCTCCTACGAGCAGTACTTC

v_gene: TRBV19
j_gene: TRBJ2-1
abundance: once
d_gene: NA
CDR3aa: CASSKERPNEQFF
CDR3nt: TGTGCCAGTAGTAAGGAGCGGCCCAATGAGCAGTTCTTC

v_gene: TRBV6-1
j_gene: TRBJ1-4
abundance: NA
d_gene: TRBD1
CDR3aa: CASRVTGGAANEKLFF
CDR3nt: TGTGCCAGCAGAGTTACAGGGGGAGCGGCAAATGAAAAACTGTTTTTT

v_gene: TRBV5-1
j_gene: TRBJ2-1
abundance: many
d_gene: NA
CDR3aa: CASTPGRARNEQFF
CDR3nt: TGCGCCAGCACTCCGGGTCGGGCGAGGAATGAGCAGTTCTTC

v_gene: TRBV5-1
j_gene: TRBJ1-2
abundance: NA
d_gene: NA
CDR3aa: CASSLDGLRFTPNGYTF
CDR3nt: TGCGCCAGCAGCTTGGATGGTCTACGGTTTACACCGAATGGCTACACCTTC

v_gene: TRBV6-1
j_gene: TRBJ1-4
abundance: NA
d_gene: NA
CDR3aa: CASGRGPEKLFF
CDR3nt: TGTGCCAGCGGACGGGGACCTGAAAAACTGTTTTTT

v_gene: TRBV20-1
j_gene: TRBJ1-1
abundance: NA
d_gene: NA
CDR3aa: CSARDSSGLNTEAFF
CDR3nt: TGCAGTGCTAGAGATTCTAGTGGGTTGAACACTGAAGCTTTCTTT

v_gene: TRBV5-1
j_gene: TRBJ2-4
abundance: many
d_gene: NA
CDR3aa: CASSLDGGRNIQYF
CDR3nt: TGCGCCAGCAGCTTGGATGGGGGAAGGAACATTCAGTACTTC

v_gene: TRBV2
j_gene: TRBJ1-4
abundance: many
d_gene: NA
CDR3aa: CASRARPSVLNEKLFF
CDR3nt: TGTGCCAGCAGGGCTAGACCATCGGTCCTCAATGAAAAACTGTTTTTT

v_gene: TRBV19
j_gene: TRBJ2-5
abundance: NA
d_gene: NA
CDR3aa: CASSETRKETQYF
CDR3nt: TGTGCCAGTAGTGAGACGAGGAAAGAGACCCAGTACTTC

v_gene: TRBV12-3/TRBV12-4
j_gene: TRBJ2-3
abundance: few
d_gene: TRBD2
CDR3aa: CASKDSGRAKDTQYF
CDR3nt: TGTGCCAGCAAAGATAGCGGGAGGGCCAAAGATACGCAGTATTTT

v_gene: TRBV6-2/TRBV6-3
j_gene: TRBJ2-1
abundance: NA
d_gene: TRBD2
CDR3aa: CASSQLGGGGYNEQFF
CDR3nt: TGTGCCAGCAGTCAACTAGGCGGGGGGGGTTACAATGAGCAGTTCTTC

v_gene: TRBV4-2
j_gene: TRBJ2-1
abundance: NA
d_gene: NA
CDR3aa: CASSQGGESYNEQFF
CDR3nt: TGTGCCAGCAGCCAAGGCGGGGAATCCTACAATGAGCAGTTCTTC